These 28 T cell receptor beta chains share one sample of origin, sequenced in a study of blood T cell repertoires in COVID-19. Produced via immunoSEQ multiplex PCR; TCRdb's table is partial and in-frame only. This table holds 250,000 to 350,000 clones, roughly 87% found once. Sequencing used peripheral blood. All receptors come from a woman in her 50s who had recovered from COVID-19.

The V gene is TRBV28, the J gene TRBJ2-1; 10 bases fit TRBD1. The V gene end was trimmed by 5 bases and the J gene end by 0 bases; junction bases not matched to a gene: 13. The CDR3 totals 19 residues. Germline V gene sequence: CDR1 MDHEN, CDR2 SYDVKM. The CDR3 region has the DNA TGTGCCAGCAGTCCGAACCGGGACAGGGGCGTGTTCTCCTACAATGAGCAGTTCTTC. This gives the protein CASSPNRDRGVFSYNEQFF. The entire variable domain, with the rest obtained from reference TRBV28 and TRBJ2-1, is as follows: DVKVTQSSRYLVKRTGEKVFLECVQDMDHENMFWYRQDPGLGLRLIYFSYDVKMKEKGDIPEGYSVSREKKERFSLILESASTNQTSMYLCASSPNRDRGVFSYNEQFFGPGTRLTVL.

The V and J genes are TRBV4-2 and TRBJ2-3; TRBD1 might be the D (5 bases). Germline loops: CDR1 LGHNA, CDR2 YNFKEQ. V lost 4 bases to trimming and J lost 2 bases, with 13 bases between them. This CDR3 contains 15 residues. As DNA, the CDR3 is TGTGCCAGCAGCCCTCGACAGTCAATCACAGATACGCAGTATTTT. Amino acids: CASSPRQSITDTQYF.

This chain connects TRBV7-2 to TRBJ2-5; D remains unclear. Germline CDR1 is SGHTA and CDR2 is FQGNSA. The CDR3 extends over 13 amino acids. V lost 2 bases and J 4 bases, leaving 8 bases between the germline ends. This CDR3 is CASSLKAGETQYF. The CDR3 DNA reads TGTGCCAGCAGCTTAAAGGCAGGAGAGACCCAGTACTTC.

For this clone: Mismatch with germline at one junction end may stem from a read error. The chain couples TRBV6-1 to TRBJ2-4; 9 bases align to TRBD1. Germline V gene lookup returns CDR1 MNHNS and CDR2 SASEGT. The CDR3 is 12 residues long. The CDR3 sequence: CASSELGQGLHF. As DNA, the CDR3 is TGTGCCAGCAGTGAACTAGGACAGGGGTTACACTTC.

The V and J genes are TRBV16 and TRBJ1-2; 8 bases agree with TRBD1. The CDR3 loop spans 15 amino acids. Losses at the gene ends were 0 bases for V and 8 bases for J; bases not matched to a gene: 8. CDR1 and CDR2 from the germline V gene are KGHSY and FQNENV. Written as DNA, the CDR3 is TGTGCCAGCAGCCAATCACGACAGGGGACCTACGGCTACACCTTC. Translated: CASSQSRQGTYGYTF. Full variable domain (missing parts from reference TRBV16 and TRBJ1-2): GEEVAQTPKHLVRGEGQKAKLYCAPIKGHSYVFWYQQVLKNEFKFLISFQNENVFDETGMPKERFSAKCLPNSPCSLEIQATKLEDSAVYFCASSQSRQGTYGYTFGSGTRLTVV.

The V and J genes are TRBV19 and TRBJ1-2, with D hard to call. The germline V gene encodes CDR1 LNHDA and CDR2 SQIVND (reference sequence). The CDR3 has 13 residues. Trimming cost V 1 base and J 7 bases, with 10 bases left between them. The DNA of the CDR3 is TGTGCCAGTAGTATAGGAGGGATTGGTGGCTACACCTTC. Its protein is CASSIGGIGGYTF.

The chain carries TRBV5-4 and TRBJ2-3; a possible D gene is TRBD2 (6 bases). The length of the CDR3 is 14 residues. In germline, CDR1 is SGHNT, CDR2 YYREEE (reference sequence). V shed 4 bases and J shed 2 bases, with 11 bases lying between them. The CDR3 sequence is CASSETRATDTQYF. CDR3 nucleotides: TGTGCCAGCAGCGAGACTAGAGCCACAGATACGCAGTATTTT.

The genes are TRBV7-9 and TRBJ1-2; weak D call: TRBD1 (5 bases). The germline V gene has CDR1 SEHNR and CDR2 FQNEAQ (reference sequence). V lost 10 bases and J lost 7, with 16 bases in between. CDR3 length: 12 residues. CDR3 loop: CAILGGIGGYTF. In nucleotides, the CDR3 is TGTGCCATCCTGGGGGGAATCGGTGGCTACACCTTC. Full variable domain (rest looked up from reference TRBV7-9 and TRBJ1-2): DTGVSQNPRHKITKRGQNVTFRCDPISEHNRLYWYRQTLGQGPEFLTYFQNEAQLEKSRLLSDRFSAERPKGSFSTLEIQRTEQGDSAMYLCAILGGIGGYTFGSGTRLTVV.

The chain employs TRBV9 and TRBJ2-3; the match to TRBD2 covers 11 bases. CDR1 and CDR2 from the germline V gene are SGDLS and YYNGEE. This CDR3 region has 18 residues. Germline trimming cut 4 bases from V and 4 bases from J; bases unmatched to any gene: 14. The CDR3 protein is CASSIRNPLAGDADTQYF. As DNA, the CDR3 is TGTGCCAGCAGCATCCGAAACCCACTAGCGGGGGACGCAGATACGCAGTATTTT.

This rearrangement joins TRBV28 to TRBJ2-5, with 10 bases fitting TRBD2. Germline V CDR1 and CDR2: MDHEN, SYDVKM. V lost 0 bases and J lost 5; bases outside the gene matches: 9. The CDR3 length is 17 residues. The CDR3: CASSLWGVTSGLETQYF. CDR3 in DNA: TGTGCCAGCAGTTTATGGGGGGTGACTAGCGGGTTGGAGACCCAGTACTTC.

The CDR3 spells CASSLEGWAGRATNYGYTF. The DNA of the CDR3 is TGCGCCAGCAGCTTGGAAGGCTGGGCAGGGAGGGCTACTAACTATGGCTACACCTTC. The chain employs TRBV5-1 and TRBJ1-2; a possible D gene is TRBD1 (5 bases). The CDR3 spans 19 residues. With 0 bases removed from V and 0 bases from J, the gap between germline ends came to 21 bases. The germline gives CDR1 SGHRS, CDR2 YFSETQ.

This clone has just a few counts. The chain is built from TRBV7-9 and TRBJ1-2; 7 bases line up with TRBD1. Looked up from germline, CDR1 is SEHNR and CDR2 is FQNEAQ (reference sequence). The CDR3 is made up of 16 amino acids. The V gene end was trimmed by 5 bases and the J gene end by 1 base; junction bases not matched to a gene: 10. The CDR3 region is CASSLSGTALNYGYTF. CDR3 nucleotides: TGTGCCAGCAGCCTCTCTGGGACAGCACTTAACTATGGCTACACCTTC.

The V gene is TRBV13, the J gene TRBJ1-4; 7 positions match TRBD1. CDR1 is PRHDT, CDR2 FYEKMQ, per germline (reference sequence). Trimming took 0 bases from V and 8 from J; bases not matched to a gene: 3. The CDR3 is 14 amino acids. Written as DNA, the CDR3 is TGTGCCAGCAGCTTAGGGCCAGGGGGAGAAAAACTGTTTTTT. Amino acids: CASSLGPGGEKLFF.

This rearrangement joins TRBV5-1 to TRBJ2-5; D may be TRBD1 (7 bases). This CDR3 region has 14 residues. Germline assignment: CDR1 SGHRS and CDR2 YFSETQ. With 5 bases removed from V and 9 bases from J, the gap between germline ends came to 20 bases. CDR3 loop: CASRFPGQGGPQYF. The DNA of the CDR3 is TGCGCCAGCAGGTTTCCGGGCCAGGGGGGCCCCCAGTACTTC. Based on the CDR3 plus reference TRBV5-1 and TRBJ2-5, the full variable domain is KAGVTQTPRYLIKTRGQQVTLSCSPISGHRSVSWYQQTPGQGLQFLFEYFSETQRNKGNFPGRFSGRQFSNSRSEMNVSTLELGDSALYLCASRFPGQGGPQYFGPGTRLLVL.

The chain uses TRBV7-9 and TRBJ1-2; 8 bases map to TRBD1. CDR1 is SEHNR and CDR2 is FQNEAQ in the germline V gene (reference sequence). There are 12 residues in the CDR3. The ends lost 5 bases at V and 5 bases at J; junction bases unmatched: 1. CDR3 sequence (DNA): TGTGCCAGCAGCGGACAGGGTTATGGCTACACCTTC. It translates to CASSGQGYGYTF.

This rearrangement joins TRBV7-2 to TRBJ1-5; D unresolved. Germline V gene lookup returns CDR1 SGHTA and CDR2 FQGNSA. The CDR3 totals 16 residues. V lost 2 bases to trimming and J lost 0 bases, with 11 bases between them. Here the CDR3 reads CASSLLTTYSNQPQHF. In DNA, the CDR3 is TGTGCCAGCAGCTTATTGACAACATATAGCAATCAGCCCCAGCATTTT.

This clone is a singleton in its sample. The chain is built from TRBV9 and TRBJ2-2; 10 bases align to TRBD1. Losses at the gene ends were 4 bases for V and 6 bases for J; bases not matched to a gene: 6. Per the germline V gene, CDR1 is SGDLS and CDR2 is YYNGEE. The CDR3 covers 15 residues. CDR3: CASSPRTGGPGELFF. In nucleotides, the CDR3 is TGTGCCAGCAGCCCCCGGACAGGGGGACCCGGGGAGCTGTTTTTT.

The sample holds a few counts of this clone. The chain joins TRBV7-3 to TRBJ1-2, with D unresolved. The V gene lost 5 bases and the J gene lost 13 bases, with 20 bases spanning the gap. Germline CDR1 and CDR2: SGHTA and FQGTGA. The CDR3 has 13 residues. In DNA, the CDR3 is TGTGCCAGCAGCGCCCAGACACAATCCCCCTCCACCTTC. Protein: CASSAQTQSPSTF. Drawing the rest from reference TRBV7-3 and TRBJ1-2, the complete variable domain is GAGVSQTPSNKVTEKGKYVELRCDPISGHTALYWYRQSLGQGPEFLIYFQGTGAADDSGLPNDRFFAVRPEGSVSTLKIQRTERGDSAVYLCASSAQTQSPSTFGSGTRLTVV.

Notes on this clone: Other DNA sequences of this sample code for an identical CDR3. The gene calls are TRBV6-5 and TRBJ1-2; 8 positions agree with TRBD1. V shed 0 bases, J shed 5 bases, and the junction held 2 bases outside the gene matches. Germline V gene sequence: CDR1 MNHEY, CDR2 SVGAGI. The CDR3 has 14 residues. The CDR3 region has the DNA TGTGCCAGCAGTTACTCAACAGGGGGGTATGGCTACACCTTC. It encodes CASSYSTGGYGYTF.

The V gene is TRBV19, the J gene TRBJ2-7, with 9 positions matching TRBD1. Germline trimming cut 8 bases from V and 3 bases from J; bases unmatched to any gene: 8. Looked up from germline, CDR1 is LNHDA and CDR2 is SQIVND (reference sequence). This CDR3 spans 14 amino acids. The CDR3 sequence: CASSRGQGRYEQYF. The CDR3 DNA sequence: TGTGCCAGTTCTAGGGGACAGGGCCGCTACGAGCAGTACTTC.

This clone has only a few counts. CDR3 DNA sequence: TGTGCCATCAGACAGGGACTAGCGGGAGGGGACAATGAGCAGTTCTTC. Translating it yields CAIRQGLAGGDNEQFF. J is TRBJ2-1 and V is TRBV10-3; 16 bases match TRBD2. Per germline, CDR1 ENHRY and CDR2 SYGVKD. Trimming took 6 bases from V and 5 from J; bases not matched to a gene: 4. This CDR3 is 16 amino acids long.

This clone showed up just once. The V call is TRBV19, the J call TRBJ1-2, with TRBD1 matching over 8 bases. This CDR3 contains 15 residues. J was trimmed by 8 bases and V by 7 bases; bases with no gene match: 15. Per the germline V gene, CDR1 is LNHDA and CDR2 is SQIVND (reference sequence). The CDR3 loop reads CASTSTSTGGRGYTF. For the CDR3, the DNA is TGTGCCAGTACCTCCACATCTACAGGGGGGAGAGGCTACACCTTC. Full variable domain (remainder filled in from reference TRBV19 and TRBJ1-2): DGGITQSPKYLFRKEGQNVTLSCEQNLNHDAMYWYRQDPGQGLRLIYYSQIVNDFQKGDIAEGYSVSREKKESFPLTVTSAQKNPTAFYLCASTSTSTGGRGYTFGSGTRLTVV.

The chain joins TRBV10-2 to TRBJ2-3; 9 bases match TRBD2. The CDR3 is 15 amino acids. Germline CDR1 and CDR2: WSHSY and SAAADI. V was clipped by 2 bases and J by 6 bases; unmatched bases: 6. The chain's CDR3 is CASSERRGGADTQYF. The DNA for the CDR3 is TGCGCCAGCAGTGAGAGGCGGGGGGGGGCGGATACGCAGTATTTT.

This clone occurred once. The V and J genes are TRBV19 and TRBJ2-5; D is ambiguous. Trimming shortened V by 5 bases and J by 3 bases, and 4 bases separated the two germline ends. CDR3 length equals 11 residues. The germline gives CDR1 LNHDA, CDR2 SQIVND (reference sequence). In DNA, the CDR3 is TGTGCCAGTAGTGTCGAAGAGACCCAGTACTTC. Translating it yields CASSVEETQYF.

The genes are TRBV10-1 and TRBJ2-1; TRBD2 matches 8 bases. The CDR3 totals 14 residues. The junction had 6 bases not matched to a gene; V was cut back by 9 bases and J by 2 bases. Per germline, CDR1 WNHNN and CDR2 SYGVQD (reference sequence). CDR3 bases: TGCGCCAGGAGTCGAGCGGGGGCCTACAATGAGCAGTTCTTC. Its protein product is CARSRAGAYNEQFF.

J is TRBJ2-2 and V is TRBV7-2; D remains unclear. Germline-derived CDR1 and CDR2 are SGHTA and FQGNSA. V was shortened by 7 bases and J by 0 bases, with 9 bases between the two germline ends. The CDR3 is 14 residues long. The CDR3 region has the DNA TGTGCCAGCACCCTAGGCGCGAACACCGGGGAGCTGTTTTTT. Translation: CASTLGANTGELFF.

The chain carries TRBV18 and TRBJ1-5; D not certain. Germline V gives CDR1 KGHSH, CDR2 LQKENI. CDR3 length: 18 residues. V was clipped by 4 bases and J by 0 bases, with 19 bases between them. The CDR3, as DNA: TGTGCCAGCTCACACCTAGGAGGCGGCTCCTATAGCAATCAGCCCCAGCATTTT. Translating it yields CASSHLGGGSYSNQPQHF.

This clone was detected a few times. The chain uses TRBV7-9 and TRBJ2-7, with 8 bases matching TRBD1. Germline V lookup: CDR1 SEHNR, CDR2 FQNEAQ (reference sequence). V lost 5 bases and J lost 1; bases outside the gene matches: 7. The CDR3 covers 15 residues. The chain's CDR3 is CASSPGQGPSYEQYF. The CDR3 DNA sequence: TGTGCCAGCAGCCCAGGACAGGGACCTTCCTACGAGCAGTACTTC.